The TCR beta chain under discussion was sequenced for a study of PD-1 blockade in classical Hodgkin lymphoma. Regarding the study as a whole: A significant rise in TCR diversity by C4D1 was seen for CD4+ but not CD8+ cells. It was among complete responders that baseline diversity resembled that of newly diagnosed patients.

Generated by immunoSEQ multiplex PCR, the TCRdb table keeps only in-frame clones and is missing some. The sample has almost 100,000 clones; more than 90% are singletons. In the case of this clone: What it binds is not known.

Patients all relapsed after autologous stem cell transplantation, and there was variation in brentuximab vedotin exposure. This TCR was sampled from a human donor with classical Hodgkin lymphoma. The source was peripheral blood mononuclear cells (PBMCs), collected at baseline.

CDR3 sequence (DNA): TGTGCCAGCTTTTCCGGACAGGGGGTGGGAGGCTACACCTTC. Translation: CASFSGQGVGGYTF. V is TRBV4-2 and J is TRBJ1-2, with 10 bases identical to TRBD1. CDR1 is LGHNA and CDR2 is YNFKEQ in the germline V gene. J lost 8 bases, V lost 8 bases, and 11 bases had no gene match. The CDR3 length is 14 residues.